This T cell receptor beta chain is drawn from a study of blood T cell repertoires in COVID-19. Looking at the study overall: The United States, Italy and Spain were the sources of the acute and convalescent COVID-19 samples. T cells, B-cell-depleted T cells, or PBMCs supplied cDNA or gDNA.

Original handling: Counts of nucleated cells, estimated from reference gene primer amplification, were obtained. TCRdb's table, derived via immunoSEQ multiplex PCR, lists solely in-frame clones and lacks some. The V and J calls and clone size are taken from that table; D and trimming were inferred from the DNA. The repertoire holds roughly 91,000 clones, with more than 60% as singletons. This CDR3 region has 15 residues. Germline assignment: CDR1 ENHRY and CDR2 SYGVKD. V lost 3 bases and J lost 2, with 11 bases in between. The sequencing input was peripheral blood. This clonotype was obtained from a man between 70 and 80 years old with acute or convalescent COVID-19. This chain links TRBV10-3 with TRBJ1-3; tentative D call: TRBD1 (5 bases). CDR3 protein: CAISDTGSTGNTIYF. In nucleotides, the CDR3 is TGTGCCATCAGTGATACAGGCTCCACTGGAAACACCATATATTTT.